This T cell receptor (beta chain) was recovered during a study of T cells in Graves' hyperthyroidism and ophthalmopathy. Broader study findings: Expanded thyroid clonotypes (above 0.001) were mostly also found in blood.

After removal of 5 bases from V and 3 bases from J, the junction contained 7 bases not matched to a gene. The CDR3 consists of 15 residues. Germline V gene sequence: CDR1 DFQATT, CDR2 SNEGSKA (reference sequence). TCR beta CDR3 regions were amplified from RNA. First-round RT-PCR of the TCR CDR3 relied on the HTBI primer set. Each CDR3 protein is one row after TCRdb ran MiXCR on the multiplex PCR reads. The sample consists of hundreds of thousands of distinct CDR3 sequences, around 16% of them appearing once. Graves' hyperthyroidism was deemed stable given no ophthalmopathy progression within 18 months. Among the patients, aged 18 to 65, hyperthyroidism was newly diagnosed and had lasted under 2 months. PBMCs were sourced from over 8.5 ml fresh peripheral blood. The sample holds many counts of this clonotype. What it binds is unknown.

The material sequenced was blood. V and J are TRBV20-1 and TRBJ2-3; 11 bases line up with TRBD2. The clonotype originates from a woman aged 25 to 45 with Graves' hyperthyroidism. The chain's CDR3 is CSAGTLAGVTDTQYF. The DNA of the CDR3 is TGCAGTGCTGGAACACTAGCGGGAGTGACAGATACGCAGTATTTT.